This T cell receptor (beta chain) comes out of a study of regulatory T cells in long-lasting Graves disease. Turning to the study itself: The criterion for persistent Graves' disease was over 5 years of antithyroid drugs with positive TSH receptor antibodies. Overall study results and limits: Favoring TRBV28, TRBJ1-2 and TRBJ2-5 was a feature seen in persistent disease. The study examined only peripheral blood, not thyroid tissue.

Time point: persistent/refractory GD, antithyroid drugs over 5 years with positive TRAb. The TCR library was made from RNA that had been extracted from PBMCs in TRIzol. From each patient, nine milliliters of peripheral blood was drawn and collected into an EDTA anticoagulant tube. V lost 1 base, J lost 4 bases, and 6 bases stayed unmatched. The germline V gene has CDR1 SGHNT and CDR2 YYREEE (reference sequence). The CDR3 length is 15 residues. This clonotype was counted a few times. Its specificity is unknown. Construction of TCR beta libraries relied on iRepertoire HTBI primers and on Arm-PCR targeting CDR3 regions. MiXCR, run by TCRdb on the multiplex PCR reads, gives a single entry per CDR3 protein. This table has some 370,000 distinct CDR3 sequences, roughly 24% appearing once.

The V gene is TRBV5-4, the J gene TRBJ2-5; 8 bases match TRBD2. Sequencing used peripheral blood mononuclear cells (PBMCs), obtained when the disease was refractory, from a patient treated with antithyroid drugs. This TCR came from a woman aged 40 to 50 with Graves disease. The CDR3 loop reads CASSLMREDVETQYF. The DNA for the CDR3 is TGTGCCAGCAGCTTGATGCGGGAGGACGTAGAGACCCAGTACTTC.